Shown below are 10 T cell receptor beta chains from a single sample sequenced in a study of T cells in Graves' hyperthyroidism and ophthalmopathy. The CDR3 regions of TCR beta were amplified from RNA transcripts. HTBI primers were employed in a first-round RT-PCR of the TCR CDR3. TCRdb re-called the multiplex PCR reads through MiXCR, storing one row per CDR3 protein. The table shows about 530,000 distinct CDR3 sequences, with approximately 17% occurring only once. The sample consisted of blood. The receptors shown here come from a woman under 30 with Graves' ophthalmopathy.

This clonotype was recorded a few times. CDR3 DNA sequence: TGCAGCGTTACGGAATACAATGAGCAGTTCTTC. This sequence encodes CSVTEYNEQFF. J is TRBJ2-1 and V is TRBV29-1; D not resolved. The CDR3 runs 11 residues. CDR1 SQVTM and CDR2 ANQGSEA come from the germline V gene. V lost 5 bases and J 4 bases, leaving 6 bases between the germline ends.

Many counts were recorded for this clonotype. The chain employs TRBV28 and TRBJ2-1; D may be TRBD1 (6 bases). V lost 5 bases to trimming and J lost 5 bases, with 13 bases between them. In germline, CDR1 is MDHEN, CDR2 SYDVKM. CDR3 length: 14 amino acids. CDR3: CASSALTGNNEQFF. For the CDR3, the DNA is TGTGCCAGCAGTGCCCTCACAGGGAACAATGAGCAGTTCTTC. Filled out from reference TRBV28 and TRBJ2-1, the complete variable domain reads DVKVTQSSRYLVKRTGEKVFLECVQDMDHENMFWYRQDPGLGLRLIYFSYDVKMKEKGDIPEGYSVSREKKERFSLILESASTNQTSMYLCASSALTGNNEQFFGPGTRLTVL.

This clonotype was counted at least ten times. The chain joins TRBV20-1 to TRBJ2-3, with D perhaps TRBD1 (5 bases). V lost 4 bases to trimming and J lost 2 bases, with 10 bases between them. This CDR3 is built from 13 residues. The germline V gene encodes CDR1 DFQATT and CDR2 SNEGSKA (reference sequence). The DNA of the CDR3 is TGCAGTGCTATAAGACAGAACACAGATACGCAGTATTTT. As protein: CSAIRQNTDTQYF.

This chain's CDR3 is CATSRDWGGGFQETQYF. CDR3 DNA: TGTGCCACCAGCAGAGATTGGGGGGGCGGGTTCCAAGAGACCCAGTACTTC. The chain uses TRBV15 and TRBJ2-5; a possible D gene is TRBD2 (7 bases). The germline V and J ends were trimmed by 0 bases and 1 base, with 15 bases remaining between them. The CDR3 is 17 residues long. Germline assignment: CDR1 LNHNV and CDR2 YYDKDF (reference sequence).

This clonotype was observed many times. This chain joins TRBV6-5 and TRBJ1-1; 7 nucleotides line up with TRBD1. J gave up 4 bases and V 0 bases, and 11 bases lay outside the gene matches. In germline, CDR1 is MNHEY, CDR2 SVGAGI. This CDR3 region has 17 residues. The CDR3 DNA reads TGTGCCAGCAGTTACTCAGTCGAGGGGGCTGGTGTCACTGAAGCTTTCTTT. Translated: CASSYSVEGAGVTEAFF.

This clonotype was detected a few times. The genes are TRBV12-3 or TRBV12-4 and TRBJ2-1; unclear D gene. V lost 3 bases and J 6 bases, leaving 9 bases between the germline ends. The CDR3 is made up of 13 amino acids. The CDR3: CASSLQESNEQFF. As DNA, the CDR3 is TGTGCCAGCAGTTTGCAGGAGAGCAATGAGCAGTTCTTC.

This clonotype occurred a few times. The rearrangement links TRBV30 to TRBJ2-3; D not certain. Looked up from germline, CDR1 is GTSNPN and CDR2 is SVGIG (reference sequence). V was pared by 4 bases and J by 6 bases, with 17 bases between. The CDR3 length is 14 residues. The CDR3 nucleotides are TGTGCCTGGACCCAATTGGTTATGTTGGATACGCAGTATTTT. It is translated as CAWTQLVMLDTQYF.

Many counts were recorded for this clonotype. The chain has TRBV30 and TRBJ1-2; no definite D call. This CDR3 region has 16 residues. V was trimmed by 0 bases and J by 5 bases, leaving 19 bases between them. Germline CDR1 is GTSNPN and CDR2 is SVGIG (reference sequence). The CDR3 DNA is TGTGCCTGGAGTGTACGCGAAGTCCTTAAAGTTTATGGCTACACCTTC. This translates into CAWSVREVLKVYGYTF.

The chain carries TRBV5-1 and TRBJ2-2, with D tentatively TRBD2 (6 bases). V lost 0 bases and J lost 6, with 12 bases in between. Germline V gene lookup returns CDR1 SGHRS and CDR2 YFSETQ. This CDR3 is 15 amino acids long. The CDR3 bases are TGCGCCAGCAGCTTGGTCCGGGAGACGTCCGGGGAGCTGTTTTTT. This gives the protein CASSLVRETSGELFF.

Many counts were recorded for this clonotype. The CDR3 loop is CASSPDTLNTEAFF. CDR3 nucleotide sequence: TGTGCCAGCAGTCCGGACACCCTGAACACTGAAGCTTTCTTT. The chain is built from TRBV12-3 or TRBV12-4 and TRBJ1-1; possibly TRBD1 for D (5 bases). This CDR3 spans 14 amino acids. The V end lost 5 bases, the J end lost 0 bases, and 10 bases lay between the germline ends.